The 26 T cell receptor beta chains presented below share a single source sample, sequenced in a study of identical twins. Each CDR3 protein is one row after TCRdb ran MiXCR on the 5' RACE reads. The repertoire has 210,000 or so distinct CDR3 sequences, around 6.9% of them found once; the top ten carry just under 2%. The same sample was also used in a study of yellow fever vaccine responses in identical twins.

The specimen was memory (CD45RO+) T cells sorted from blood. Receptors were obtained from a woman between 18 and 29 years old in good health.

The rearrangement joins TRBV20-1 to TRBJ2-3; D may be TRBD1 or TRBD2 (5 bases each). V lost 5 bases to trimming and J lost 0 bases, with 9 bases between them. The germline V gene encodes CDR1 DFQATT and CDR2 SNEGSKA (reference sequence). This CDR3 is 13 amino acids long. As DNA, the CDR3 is TGCAGTGCTCCGGGACCTAGCACAGATACGCAGTATTTT. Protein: CSAPGPSTDTQYF.

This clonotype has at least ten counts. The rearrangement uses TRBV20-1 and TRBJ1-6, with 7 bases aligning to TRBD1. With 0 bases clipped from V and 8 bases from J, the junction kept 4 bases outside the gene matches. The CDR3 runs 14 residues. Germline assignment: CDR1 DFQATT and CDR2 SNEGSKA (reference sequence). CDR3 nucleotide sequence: TGCAGTGCTAGAGATACGGGACAGTATTCACCCCTCCACTTT. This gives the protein CSARDTGQYSPLHF.

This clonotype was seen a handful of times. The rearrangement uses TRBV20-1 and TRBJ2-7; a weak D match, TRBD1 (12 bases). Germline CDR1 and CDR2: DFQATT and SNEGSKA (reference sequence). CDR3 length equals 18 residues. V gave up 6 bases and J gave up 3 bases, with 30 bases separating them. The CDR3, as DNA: TGCAGTGCCAAAGCGGGACAGGGGGCTAGCGGGGGGATCTACGAGCAGTACTTC. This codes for CSAKAGQGASGGIYEQYF.

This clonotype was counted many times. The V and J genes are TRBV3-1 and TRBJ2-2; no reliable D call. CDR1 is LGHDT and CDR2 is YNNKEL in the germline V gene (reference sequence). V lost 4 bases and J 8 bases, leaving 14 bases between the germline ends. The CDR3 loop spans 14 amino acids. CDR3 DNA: TGTGCCAGCAGCCCAGCCCGCGTGTATGGGGAGCTGTTTTTT. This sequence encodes CASSPARVYGELFF.

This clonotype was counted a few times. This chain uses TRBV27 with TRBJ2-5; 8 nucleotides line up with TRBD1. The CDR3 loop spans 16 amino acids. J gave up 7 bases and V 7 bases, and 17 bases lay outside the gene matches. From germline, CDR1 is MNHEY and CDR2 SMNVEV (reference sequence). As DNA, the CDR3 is TGTGCCAGCAAAACGATAATGGGGCAGGGGGCCGGGACCCAGTACTTC. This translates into CASKTIMGQGAGTQYF.

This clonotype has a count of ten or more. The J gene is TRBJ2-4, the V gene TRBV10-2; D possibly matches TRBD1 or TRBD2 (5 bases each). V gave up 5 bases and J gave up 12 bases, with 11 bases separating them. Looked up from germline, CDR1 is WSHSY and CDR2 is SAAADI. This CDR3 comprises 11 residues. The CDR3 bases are TGCGCCAGCAGTCCCACGGGGACTCAGTACTTC. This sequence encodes CASSPTGTQYF.

The CDR3 nucleotides read TGTGCCAGCAGCCCCGGTGGGACCCTGGAGACCAATGAGCAGTTCTTC. Protein product: CASSPGGTLETNEQFF. V and J are TRBV11-3 and TRBJ2-1, with D perhaps being TRBD1 or TRBD2 (5 bases each). V was cut by 5 bases and J by 6 bases, with 20 bases left in between. The CDR3 length is 16 residues. The germline gives CDR1 SGHNT, CDR2 YENEEA.

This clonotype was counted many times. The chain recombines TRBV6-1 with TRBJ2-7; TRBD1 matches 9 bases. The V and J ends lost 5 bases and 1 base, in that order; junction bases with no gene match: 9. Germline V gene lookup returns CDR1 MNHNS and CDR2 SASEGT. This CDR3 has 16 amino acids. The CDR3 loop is CASSRKGQGQSYEQYF. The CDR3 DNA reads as TGTGCCAGCAGTAGAAAGGGACAGGGCCAGTCCTACGAGCAGTACTTC.

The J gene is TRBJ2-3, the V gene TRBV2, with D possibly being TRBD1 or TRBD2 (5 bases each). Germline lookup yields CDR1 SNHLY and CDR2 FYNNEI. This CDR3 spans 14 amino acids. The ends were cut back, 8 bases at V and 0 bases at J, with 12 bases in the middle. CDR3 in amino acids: CASWDGSSTDTQYF. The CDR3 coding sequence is TGTGCCAGCTGGGACGGGTCTAGCACAGATACGCAGTATTTT. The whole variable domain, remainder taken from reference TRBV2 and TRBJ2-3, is EPEVTQTPSHQVTQMGQEVILRCVPISNHLYFYWYRQILGQKVEFLVSFYNNEISEKSEIFDDQFSVERPDGSNFTLKIRSTKLEDSAMYFCASWDGSSTDTQYFGPGTRLTVL.

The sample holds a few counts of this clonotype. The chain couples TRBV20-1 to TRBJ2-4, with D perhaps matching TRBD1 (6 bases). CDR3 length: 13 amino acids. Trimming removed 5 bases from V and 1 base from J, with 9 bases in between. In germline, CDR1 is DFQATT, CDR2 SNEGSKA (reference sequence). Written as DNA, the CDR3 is TGCAGTGCTTCTCAGGGGGCCAAAAACATTCAGTACTTC. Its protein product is CSASQGAKNIQYF.

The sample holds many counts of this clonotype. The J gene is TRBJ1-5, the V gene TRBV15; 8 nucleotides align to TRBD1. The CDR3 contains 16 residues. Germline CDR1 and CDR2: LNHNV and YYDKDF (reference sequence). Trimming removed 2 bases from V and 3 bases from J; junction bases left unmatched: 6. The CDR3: CATSRQGAGNNQPQHF. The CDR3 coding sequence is TGTGCCACCAGCAGACAGGGGGCGGGAAACAATCAGCCCCAGCATTTT. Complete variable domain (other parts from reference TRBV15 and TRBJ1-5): DAMVIQNPRYQVTQFGKPVTLSCSQTLNHNVMYWYQQKSSQAPKLLFHYYDKDFNNEADTPDNFQSRRPNTSFCFLDIRSPGLGDTAMYLCATSRQGAGNNQPQHFGDGTRLSIL.

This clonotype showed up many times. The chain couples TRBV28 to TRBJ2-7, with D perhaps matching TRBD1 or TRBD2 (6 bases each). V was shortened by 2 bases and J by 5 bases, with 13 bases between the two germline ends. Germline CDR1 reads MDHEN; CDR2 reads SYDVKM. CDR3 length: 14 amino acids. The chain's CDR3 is CASSLPGARDEQYF. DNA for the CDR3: TGTGCCAGCAGTTTACCGGGGGCACGGGACGAGCAGTACTTC.

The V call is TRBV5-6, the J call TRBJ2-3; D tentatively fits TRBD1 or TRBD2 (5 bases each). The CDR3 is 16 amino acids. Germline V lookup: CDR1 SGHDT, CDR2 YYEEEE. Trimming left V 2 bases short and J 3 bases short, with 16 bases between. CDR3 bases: TGTGCCAGCAGCTTTCTGGGGGTGCATCGGACAGATACGCAGTATTTT. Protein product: CASSFLGVHRTDTQYF.

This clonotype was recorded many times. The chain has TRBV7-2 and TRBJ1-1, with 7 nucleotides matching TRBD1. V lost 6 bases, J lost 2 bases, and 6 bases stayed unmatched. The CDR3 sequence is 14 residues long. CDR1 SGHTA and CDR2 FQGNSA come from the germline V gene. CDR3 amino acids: CASSPRGGNTEAFF. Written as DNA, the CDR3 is TGTGCCAGCAGTCCCAGGGGGGGAAACACTGAAGCTTTCTTT.

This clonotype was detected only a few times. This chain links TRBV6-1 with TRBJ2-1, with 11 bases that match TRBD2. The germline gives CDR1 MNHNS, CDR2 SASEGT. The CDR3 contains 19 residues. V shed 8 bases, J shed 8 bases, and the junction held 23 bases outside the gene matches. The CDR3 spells CASSREAGVLASGGYEQFF. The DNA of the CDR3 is TGTGCCAGCTCAAGGGAGGCAGGGGTGTTGGCTAGCGGGGGGTATGAGCAGTTCTTC.

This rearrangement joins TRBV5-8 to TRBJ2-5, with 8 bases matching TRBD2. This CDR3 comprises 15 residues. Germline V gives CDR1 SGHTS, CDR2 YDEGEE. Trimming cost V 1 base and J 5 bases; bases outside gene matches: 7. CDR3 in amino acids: CASSLFAGGRETQYF. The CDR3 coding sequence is TGTGCCAGCAGCTTGTTCGCGGGGGGCCGGGAGACCCAGTACTTC.

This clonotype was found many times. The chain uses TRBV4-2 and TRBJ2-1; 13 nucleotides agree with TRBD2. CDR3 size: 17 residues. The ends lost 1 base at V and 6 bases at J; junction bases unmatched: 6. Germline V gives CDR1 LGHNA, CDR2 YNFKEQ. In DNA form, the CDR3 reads TGTGCCAGCAGCCAAGCAACCAGGACTAGCGGGAGCAATGAGCAGTTCTTC. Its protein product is CASSQATRTSGSNEQFF.

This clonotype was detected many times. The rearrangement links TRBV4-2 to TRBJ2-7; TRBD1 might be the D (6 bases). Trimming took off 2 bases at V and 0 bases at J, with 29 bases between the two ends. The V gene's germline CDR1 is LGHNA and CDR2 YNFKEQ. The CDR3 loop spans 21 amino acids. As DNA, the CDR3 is TGTGCCAGCAGCCAAAAGTTAATCGGGACACAAACTACTCCGTTCTCCTACGAGCAGTACTTC. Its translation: CASSQKLIGTQTTPFSYEQYF.

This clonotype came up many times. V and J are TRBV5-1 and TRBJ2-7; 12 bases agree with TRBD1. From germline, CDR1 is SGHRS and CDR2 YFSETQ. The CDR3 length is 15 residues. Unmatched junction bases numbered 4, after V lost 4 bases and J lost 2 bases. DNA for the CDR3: TGCGCCAGCAGCACGGGACAGGGGGCCGCCTACGAGCAGTACTTC. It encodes CASSTGQGAAYEQYF. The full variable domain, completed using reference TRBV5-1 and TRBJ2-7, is KAGVTQTPRYLIKTRGQQVTLSCSPISGHRSVSWYQQTPGQGLQFLFEYFSETQRNKGNFPGRFSGRQFSNSRSEMNVSTLELGDSALYLCASSTGQGAAYEQYFGPGTRLTVT.

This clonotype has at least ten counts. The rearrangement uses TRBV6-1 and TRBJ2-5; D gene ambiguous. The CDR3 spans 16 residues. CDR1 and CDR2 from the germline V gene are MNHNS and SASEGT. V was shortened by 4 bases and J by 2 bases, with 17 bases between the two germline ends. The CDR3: CASSGGEGPRQETQYF. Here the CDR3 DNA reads TGTGCCAGCAGTGGAGGAGAAGGGCCGAGGCAAGAGACCCAGTACTTC.

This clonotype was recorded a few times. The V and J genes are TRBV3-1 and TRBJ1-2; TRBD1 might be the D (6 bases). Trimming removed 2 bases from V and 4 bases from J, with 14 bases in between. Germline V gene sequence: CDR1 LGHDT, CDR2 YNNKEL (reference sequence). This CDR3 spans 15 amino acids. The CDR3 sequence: CASSQKRGTVYGYTF. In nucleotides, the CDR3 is TGTGCCAGCAGCCAAAAAAGGGGGACTGTCTATGGCTACACCTTC.

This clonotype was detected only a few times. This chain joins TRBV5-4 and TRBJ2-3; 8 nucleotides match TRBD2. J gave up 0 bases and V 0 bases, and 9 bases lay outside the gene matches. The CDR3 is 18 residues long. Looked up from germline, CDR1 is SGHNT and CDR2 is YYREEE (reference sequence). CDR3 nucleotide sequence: TGTGCCAGCAGCTTGGGGGCAGCGGGAGCAAGTAGCACAGATACGCAGTATTTT. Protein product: CASSLGAAGASSTDTQYF.

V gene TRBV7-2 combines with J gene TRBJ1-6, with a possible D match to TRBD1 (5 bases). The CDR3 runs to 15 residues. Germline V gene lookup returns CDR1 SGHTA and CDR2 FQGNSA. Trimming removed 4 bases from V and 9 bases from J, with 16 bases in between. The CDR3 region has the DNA TGTGCCAGCAGCTCGGGGGGTGAGGGAGGTTCACCCCTCCACTTT. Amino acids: CASSSGGEGGSPLHF.

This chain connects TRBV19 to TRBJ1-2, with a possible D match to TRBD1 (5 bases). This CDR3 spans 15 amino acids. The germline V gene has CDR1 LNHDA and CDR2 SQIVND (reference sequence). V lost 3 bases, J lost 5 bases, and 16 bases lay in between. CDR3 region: CASSMVDRLRYGYTF. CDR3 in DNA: TGTGCCAGTAGTATGGTAGACAGACTTCGATATGGCTACACCTTC. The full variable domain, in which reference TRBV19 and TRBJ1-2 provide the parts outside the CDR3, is DGGITQSPKYLFRKEGQNVTLSCEQNLNHDAMYWYRQDPGQGLRLIYYSQIVNDFQKGDIAEGYSVSREKKESFPLTVTSAQKNPTAFYLCASSMVDRLRYGYTFGSGTRLTVV.

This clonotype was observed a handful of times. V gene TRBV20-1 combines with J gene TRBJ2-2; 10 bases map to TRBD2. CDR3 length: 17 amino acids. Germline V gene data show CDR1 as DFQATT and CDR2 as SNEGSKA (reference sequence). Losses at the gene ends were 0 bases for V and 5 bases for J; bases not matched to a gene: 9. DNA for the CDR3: TGCAGTGCTAGAGATCTCGCTAGCGGGAGAAGGACCGGGGAGCTGTTTTTT. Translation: CSARDLASGRRTGELFF.

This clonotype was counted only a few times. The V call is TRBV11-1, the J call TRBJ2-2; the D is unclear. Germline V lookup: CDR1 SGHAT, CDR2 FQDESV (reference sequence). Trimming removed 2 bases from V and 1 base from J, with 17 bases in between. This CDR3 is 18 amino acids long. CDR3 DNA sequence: TGTGCCAGCAGCTTATGGATTGGGTCTACGCAGAACACCGGGGAGCTGTTTTTT. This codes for CASSLWIGSTQNTGELFF.